The T cell receptor (beta chain) under discussion was sequenced for a study of blood T cell repertoires in COVID-19. Germline CDR1 reads LGHNA; CDR2 reads YSLEER. V was pared by 0 bases and J by 12 bases, with 10 bases of the junction left unmatched. The CDR3 covers 14 residues. Produced via immunoSEQ multiplex PCR; TCRdb's table is partial and in-frame only. The sample has about 170,000 clones, 70% to 90% seen once. Sequencing input: peripheral blood. This clonotype was sampled from a man aged 35-49 years who had recovered from COVID-19. The chain combines TRBV4-3 with TRBJ1-1; 7 nucleotides agree with TRBD1. CDR3 amino acids: CASSQDRQGVLSFF. In nucleotides, the CDR3 is TGCGCCAGCAGCCAAGACCGACAGGGAGTTTTGTCTTTCTTT.